This entry is about one T cell receptor (beta chain). Its antigen is unknown. The data were taken from a study of response to subunit inactivated influenza vaccine. Overall study results and limits: A suggestion made by the authors is that each seasonal influenza vaccination recruits few new T cells.

TCRdb redid the calling of the RT-PCR reads with MiXCR, one entry per CDR3 protein. The table lists around 760,000 distinct CDR3 sequences, 11% to 15% of them singletons. Germline CDR1 and CDR2: MNHNS and SASEGT. This CDR3 contains 15 residues. The germline V and J ends were trimmed by 1 base and 1 base, with 10 bases remaining between them. The specimen was PBMCs from blood, collected around 14 days before vaccination. This TCR was sampled from a man between 50 and 59 years old who received an inactivated influenza vaccine. J is TRBJ1-2 and V is TRBV6-1; D ambiguous. Written as DNA, the CDR3 is TGTGCCAGCAGTGAAGGTTTTGGGAATAACTATGGCTACACCTTC. Residues: CASSEGFGNNYGYTF.